This T cell receptor (beta chain) was sequenced for a study of cytomegalovirus exposure and HLA in healthy donors. Study results and limitations: Listed as cytomegalovirus-associated were more than 150 TCR beta chains. Among the most significant clusters, several appeared linked to common viral pathogens in a later analysis.

The donors, nominally healthy at sampling, likely had unrecorded immune exposures. PCR was performed using 60 Vbeta and 13 Jbeta primers. Sequencing used immunoSEQ multiplex PCR; TCRdb keeps in-frame clones, though not all of them. The sample lists some 130,000 clones, about 61% occurring once. Regarding this clone: Its antigen is unknown.

This TCR was recovered from a woman between 40 and 50 years old in good health and CMV-seronegative. The material sequenced was PBMCs.

CDR3 in DNA: TGTGCCAGCAGTCCTGGACAGGTCTCTTGGATGAACACTGAAGCTTTCTTT. As protein: CASSPGQVSWMNTEAFF. The V and J genes are TRBV2 and TRBJ1-1, with 7 bases that match TRBD1. The germline V gene has CDR1 SNHLY and CDR2 FYNNEI. The CDR3 is 17 amino acids. Trimming at V came to 5 bases and at J to 0 bases, leaving 12 bases not matched to a gene.